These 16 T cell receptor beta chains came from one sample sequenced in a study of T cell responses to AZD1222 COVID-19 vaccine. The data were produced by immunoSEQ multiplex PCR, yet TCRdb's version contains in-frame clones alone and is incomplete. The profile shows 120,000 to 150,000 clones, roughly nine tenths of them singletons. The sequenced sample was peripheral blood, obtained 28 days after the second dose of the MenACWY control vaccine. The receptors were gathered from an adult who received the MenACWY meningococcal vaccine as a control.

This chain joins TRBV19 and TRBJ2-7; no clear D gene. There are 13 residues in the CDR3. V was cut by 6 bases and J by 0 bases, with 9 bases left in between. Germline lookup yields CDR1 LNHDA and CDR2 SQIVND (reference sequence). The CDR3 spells CASSRHSSYEQYF. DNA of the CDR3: TGTGCCAGTAGCCGTCACAGCTCCTACGAGCAGTACTTC.

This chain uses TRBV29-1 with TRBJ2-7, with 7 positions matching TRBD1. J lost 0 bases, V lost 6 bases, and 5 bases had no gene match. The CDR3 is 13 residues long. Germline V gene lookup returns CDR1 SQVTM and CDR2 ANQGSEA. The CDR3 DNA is TGCAGCGTCCGGACAGGAGACTCCTACGAGCAGTACTTC. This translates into CSVRTGDSYEQYF.

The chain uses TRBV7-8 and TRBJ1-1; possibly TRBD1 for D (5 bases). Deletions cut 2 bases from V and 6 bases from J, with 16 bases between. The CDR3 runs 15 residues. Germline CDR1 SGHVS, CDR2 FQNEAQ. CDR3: CASSLQGFGRAEAFF. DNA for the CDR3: TGTGCCAGCAGCTTACAGGGTTTCGGGCGTGCTGAAGCTTTCTTT. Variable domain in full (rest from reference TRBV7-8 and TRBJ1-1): GAGVSQSPRYKVAKRGQDVALRCDPISGHVSLFWYQQALGQGPEFLTYFQNEAQLDKSGLPSDRFFAERPEGSVSTLKIQRTQQEDSAVYLCASSLQGFGRAEAFFGQGTRLTVV.

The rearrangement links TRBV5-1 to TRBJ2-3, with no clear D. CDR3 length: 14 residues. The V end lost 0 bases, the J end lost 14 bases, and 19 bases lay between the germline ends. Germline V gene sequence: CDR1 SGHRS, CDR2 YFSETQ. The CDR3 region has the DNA TGCGCCAGCAGCTTGGATCTTGGTACTCGTCTCCTGTATTTT. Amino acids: CASSLDLGTRLLYF.

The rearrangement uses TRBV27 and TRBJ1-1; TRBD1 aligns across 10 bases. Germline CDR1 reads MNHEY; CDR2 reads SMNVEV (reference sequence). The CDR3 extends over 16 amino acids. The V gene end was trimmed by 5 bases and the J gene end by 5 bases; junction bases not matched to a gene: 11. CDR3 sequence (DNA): TGTGCCAGCAGTCCGGGACAGGGGTTCATGGTTACTGAAGCTTTCTTT. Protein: CASSPGQGFMVTEAFF.

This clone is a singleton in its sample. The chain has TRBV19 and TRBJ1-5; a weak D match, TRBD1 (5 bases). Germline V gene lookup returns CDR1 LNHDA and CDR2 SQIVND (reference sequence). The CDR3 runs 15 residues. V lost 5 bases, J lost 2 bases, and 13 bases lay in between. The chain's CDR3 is CASSLRDRRNQPQHF. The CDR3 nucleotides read TGTGCCAGTAGTCTCCGGGACCGTCGCAATCAGCCCCAGCATTTT.

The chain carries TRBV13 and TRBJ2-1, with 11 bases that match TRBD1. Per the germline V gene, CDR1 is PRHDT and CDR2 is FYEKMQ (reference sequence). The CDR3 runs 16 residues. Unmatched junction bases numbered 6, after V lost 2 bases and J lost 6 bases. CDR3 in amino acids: CASSLLGQGAGNEQFF. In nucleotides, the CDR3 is TGTGCCAGCAGCTTATTAGGACAGGGGGCGGGCAATGAGCAGTTCTTC.

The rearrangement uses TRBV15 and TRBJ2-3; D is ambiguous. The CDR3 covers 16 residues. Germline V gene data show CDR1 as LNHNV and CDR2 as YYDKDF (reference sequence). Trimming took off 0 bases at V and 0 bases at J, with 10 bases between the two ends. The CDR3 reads CATSRDPQASTDTQYF. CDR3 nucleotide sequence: TGTGCCACCAGCAGAGATCCGCAGGCTAGCACAGATACGCAGTATTTT.

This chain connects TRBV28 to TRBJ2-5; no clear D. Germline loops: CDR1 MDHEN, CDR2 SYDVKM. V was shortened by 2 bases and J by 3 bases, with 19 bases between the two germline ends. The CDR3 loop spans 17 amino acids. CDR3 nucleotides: TGTGCCAGCAGTTTAGGGGTTTCGGCTTTCACCGAAGAGACCCAGTACTTC. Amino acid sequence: CASSLGVSAFTEETQYF. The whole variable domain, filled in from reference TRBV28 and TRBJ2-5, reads DVKVTQSSRYLVKRTGEKVFLECVQDMDHENMFWYRQDPGLGLRLIYFSYDVKMKEKGDIPEGYSVSREKKERFSLILESASTNQTSMYLCASSLGVSAFTEETQYFGPGTRLLVL.

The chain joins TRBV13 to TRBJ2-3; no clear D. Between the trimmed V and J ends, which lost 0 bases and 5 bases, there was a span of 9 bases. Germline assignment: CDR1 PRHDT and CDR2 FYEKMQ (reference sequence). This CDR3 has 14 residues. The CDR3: CASSLGFGGDTQYF. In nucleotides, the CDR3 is TGTGCCAGCAGCTTAGGGTTTGGTGGAGATACGCAGTATTTT.

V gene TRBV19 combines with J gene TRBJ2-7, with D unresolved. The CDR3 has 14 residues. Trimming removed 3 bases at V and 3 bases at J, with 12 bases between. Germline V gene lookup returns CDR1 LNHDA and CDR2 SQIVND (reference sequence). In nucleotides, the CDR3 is TGTGCCAGTAGTATGGGCCCGAATAGCTACGAGCAGTACTTC. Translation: CASSMGPNSYEQYF.

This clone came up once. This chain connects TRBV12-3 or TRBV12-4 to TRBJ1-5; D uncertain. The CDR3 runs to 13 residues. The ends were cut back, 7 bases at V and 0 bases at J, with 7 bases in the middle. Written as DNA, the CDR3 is TGTGCCAGCAAGGGATTTAGCAATCAGCCCCAGCATTTT. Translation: CASKGFSNQPQHF.

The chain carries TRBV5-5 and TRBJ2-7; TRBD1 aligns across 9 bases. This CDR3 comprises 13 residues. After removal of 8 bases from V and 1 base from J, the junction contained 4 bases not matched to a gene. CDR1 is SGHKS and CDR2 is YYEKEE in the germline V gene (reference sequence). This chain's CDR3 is CARGQGYSYEQYF. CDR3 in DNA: TGTGCCAGAGGACAGGGGTATTCCTACGAGCAGTACTTC.

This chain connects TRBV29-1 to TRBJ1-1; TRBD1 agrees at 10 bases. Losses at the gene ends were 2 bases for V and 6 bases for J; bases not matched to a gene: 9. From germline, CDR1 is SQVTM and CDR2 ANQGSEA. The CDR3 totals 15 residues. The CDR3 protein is CSVETWDRGEAEAFF. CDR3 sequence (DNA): TGCAGCGTTGAAACGTGGGACAGGGGAGAGGCTGAAGCTTTCTTT.

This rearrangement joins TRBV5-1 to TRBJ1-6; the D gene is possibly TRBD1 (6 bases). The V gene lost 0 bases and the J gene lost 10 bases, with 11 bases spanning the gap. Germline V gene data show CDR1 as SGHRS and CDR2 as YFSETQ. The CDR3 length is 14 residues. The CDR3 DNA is TGCGCCAGCAGCTTGGGGACTGGGGGCTCACCCCTCCACTTT. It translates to CASSLGTGGSPLHF.

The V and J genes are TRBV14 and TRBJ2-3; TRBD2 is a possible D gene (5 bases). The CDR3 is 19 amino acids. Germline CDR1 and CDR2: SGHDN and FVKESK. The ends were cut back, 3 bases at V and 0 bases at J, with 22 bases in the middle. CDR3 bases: TGTGCCAGCAGCCATGTTAGGACTCTAACTGATTCTAGCACAGATACGCAGTATTTT. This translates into CASSHVRTLTDSSTDTQYF. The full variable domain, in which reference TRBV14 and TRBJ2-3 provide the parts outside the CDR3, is EAGVTQFPSHSVIEKGQTVTLRCDPISGHDNLYWYRRVMGKEIKFLLHFVKESKQDESGMPNNRFLAERTGGTYSTLKVQPAELEDSGVYFCASSHVRTLTDSSTDTQYFGPGTRLTVL.